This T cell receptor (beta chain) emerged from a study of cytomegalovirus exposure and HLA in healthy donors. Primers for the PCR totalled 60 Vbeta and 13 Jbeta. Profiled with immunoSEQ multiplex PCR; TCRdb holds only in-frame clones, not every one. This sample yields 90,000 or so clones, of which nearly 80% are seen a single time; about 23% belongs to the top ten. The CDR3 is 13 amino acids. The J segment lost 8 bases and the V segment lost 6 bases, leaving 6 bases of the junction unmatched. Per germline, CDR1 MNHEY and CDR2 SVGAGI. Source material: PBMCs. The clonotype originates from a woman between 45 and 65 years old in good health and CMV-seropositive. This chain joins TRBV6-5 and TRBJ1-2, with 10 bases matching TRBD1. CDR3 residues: CASRADRGQGYTF. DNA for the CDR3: TGTGCCAGCAGAGCCGACAGGGGGCAGGGCTACACCTTC.